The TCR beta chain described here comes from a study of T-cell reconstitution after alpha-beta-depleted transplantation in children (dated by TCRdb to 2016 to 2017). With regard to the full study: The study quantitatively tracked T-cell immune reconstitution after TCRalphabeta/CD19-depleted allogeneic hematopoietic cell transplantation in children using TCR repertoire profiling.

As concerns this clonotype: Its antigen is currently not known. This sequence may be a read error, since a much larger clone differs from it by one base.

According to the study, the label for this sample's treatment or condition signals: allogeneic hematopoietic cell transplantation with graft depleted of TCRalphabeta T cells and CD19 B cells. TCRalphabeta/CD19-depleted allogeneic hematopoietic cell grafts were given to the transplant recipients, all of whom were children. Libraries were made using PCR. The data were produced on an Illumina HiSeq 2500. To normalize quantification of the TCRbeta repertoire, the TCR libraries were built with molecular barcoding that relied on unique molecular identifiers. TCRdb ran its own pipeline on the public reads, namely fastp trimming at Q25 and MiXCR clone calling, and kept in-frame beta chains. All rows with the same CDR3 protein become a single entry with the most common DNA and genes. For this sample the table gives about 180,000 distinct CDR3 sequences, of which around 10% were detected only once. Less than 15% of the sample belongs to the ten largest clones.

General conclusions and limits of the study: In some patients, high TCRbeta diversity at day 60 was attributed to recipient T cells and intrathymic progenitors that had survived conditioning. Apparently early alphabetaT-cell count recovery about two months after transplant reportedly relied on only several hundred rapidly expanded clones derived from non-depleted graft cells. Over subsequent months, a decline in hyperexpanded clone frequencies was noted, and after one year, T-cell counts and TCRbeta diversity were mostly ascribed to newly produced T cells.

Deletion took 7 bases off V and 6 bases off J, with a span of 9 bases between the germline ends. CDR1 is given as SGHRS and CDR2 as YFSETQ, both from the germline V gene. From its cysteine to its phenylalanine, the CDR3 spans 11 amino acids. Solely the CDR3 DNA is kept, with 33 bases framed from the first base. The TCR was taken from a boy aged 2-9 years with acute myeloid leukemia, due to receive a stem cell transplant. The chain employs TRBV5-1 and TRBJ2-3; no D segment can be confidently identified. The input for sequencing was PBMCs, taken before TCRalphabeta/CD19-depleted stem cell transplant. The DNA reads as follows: TGCGCCAGCTGGGTCTTTGATACGCAGTATTTT. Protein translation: CASWVFDTQYF.